A selection of T cell receptor beta chains follows, all from one sample in a study of blood T cell repertoires in COVID-19. Profiled with immunoSEQ multiplex PCR; TCRdb holds only in-frame clones, not every one. The sample shows around 40,000 clones, about 89% of them seen only once. The sample consisted of peripheral blood. The receptors stem from a human donor in a cohort sampled during active COVID-19. CDR3s include the opening cysteine and the closing phenylalanine or tryptophan. A D gene is named only where the DNA matches it firmly. Only part of the rows carry a size: once, few, many, or a class if the clone is expanded.

j_gene: TRBJ2-7
v_gene: TRBV2
abundance: NA
d_gene: TRBD1
CDR3nt: TGTGCCAGCAGTGATCAGGGGGCCCGCTACGAGCAGTACTTC
CDR3aa: CASSDQGARYEQYF

j_gene: TRBJ2-7
v_gene: TRBV21-1
abundance: NA
d_gene: NA
CDR3nt: TGTGCCAGCAGCCTACGGGATGGGCAGGCCCACTACGAGCAGTACTTC
CDR3aa: CASSLRDGQAHYEQYF

j_gene: TRBJ2-3
v_gene: TRBV6-4
abundance: NA
d_gene: TRBD2
CDR3nt: TGTGCCAGCAGTGACAGCGGGGGGGCCACAGATACGCAGTATTTT
CDR3aa: CASSDSGGATDTQYF

j_gene: TRBJ2-2
v_gene: TRBV29-1
abundance: NA
d_gene: TRBD1
CDR3nt: TGCAGCGTGTCGGGACAGACTTACACCGGGGAGCTGTTTTTT
CDR3aa: CSVSGQTYTGELFF

j_gene: TRBJ2-2
v_gene: TRBV7-8
abundance: NA
d_gene: TRBD2
CDR3nt: TGTGCCCGCCGCGCGGCGGGGGCGGGGGGGCTTCGGACCGGGGAGCTGTTTTTT
CDR3aa: CARRAAGAGGLRTGELFF

j_gene: TRBJ2-1
v_gene: TRBV5-6
abundance: NA
d_gene: TRBD2
CDR3nt: TGTGCCAGCAACTGGAGGGGGAGCGGGAGAAAGAATGAGCAGTTCTTC
CDR3aa: CASNWRGSGRKNEQFF

j_gene: TRBJ2-7
v_gene: TRBV5-1
abundance: NA
d_gene: TRBD2
CDR3nt: TGCGCCAGCAGCTGGGTTGCGGGAGGGCAAAACGAGCAGTACTTC
CDR3aa: CASSWVAGGQNEQYF

j_gene: TRBJ1-5
v_gene: TRBV7-9
abundance: NA
d_gene: NA
CDR3nt: TGTGCCAGCAGCGGGGGGGTCGGAGATAGCAATCAGCCCCAGCATTTT
CDR3aa: CASSGGVGDSNQPQHF

j_gene: TRBJ1-3
v_gene: TRBV19
abundance: NA
d_gene: TRBD1
CDR3nt: TGTGCCACCCAAACAGGGGCTGGAAACACCATATATTTT
CDR3aa: CATQTGAGNTIYF

j_gene: TRBJ1-6
v_gene: TRBV2
abundance: NA
d_gene: TRBD1
CDR3nt: TGTGCCAGCAGGGGGGACAGGGGAGGACCCCTCCACTTT
CDR3aa: CASRGDRGGPLHF

j_gene: TRBJ1-2
v_gene: TRBV6-5
abundance: NA
d_gene: TRBD1
CDR3nt: TGTGCCAGCAGTTACGCCGGGACCGGGACAGGGTATGGCTACACCTTC
CDR3aa: CASSYAGTGTGYGYTF

j_gene: TRBJ2-7
v_gene: TRBV7-2
abundance: NA
d_gene: TRBD1
CDR3nt: TGTGCCAGCAAATGGGACAGGGGAGAATACGAGCAGTACTTC
CDR3aa: CASKWDRGEYEQYF

j_gene: TRBJ2-3
v_gene: TRBV16
abundance: NA
d_gene: NA
CDR3nt: TGTGCCAGCAGCCAATCCGTCCAGGGCCCAGATACGCAGTATTTT
CDR3aa: CASSQSVQGPDTQYF

j_gene: TRBJ1-6
v_gene: TRBV9
abundance: NA
d_gene: TRBD1
CDR3nt: TGTGCCAGCAGCCTAAGGGACAGGGGAATGGCTTCACCCCTCCACTTT
CDR3aa: CASSLRDRGMASPLHF

j_gene: TRBJ2-1
v_gene: TRBV6-1
abundance: NA
d_gene: NA
CDR3nt: TGTGCCAGCAGTGAAGCGCGGCATGAGCAGTTCTTC
CDR3aa: CASSEARHEQFF

j_gene: TRBJ2-1
v_gene: TRBV3-1/TRBV3-2
abundance: NA
d_gene: TRBD2
CDR3nt: TGTGCCAGCAGCCAAGTTCCGGGACTAGCGGGGGGGCCGTCCTACAATGAGCAGTTCTTC
CDR3aa: CASSQVPGLAGGPSYNEQFF

j_gene: TRBJ1-1
v_gene: TRBV2
abundance: once
d_gene: NA
CDR3nt: TGTGCCAGCAGTGAATCGGCAGGGGCGAACACTGAAGCTTTCTTT
CDR3aa: CASSESAGANTEAFF

j_gene: TRBJ2-7
v_gene: TRBV19
abundance: once
d_gene: NA
CDR3nt: TGTGCCAGTAGTTACAGGGTGACCTACGAGCAGTACTTC
CDR3aa: CASSYRVTYEQYF

j_gene: TRBJ2-1
v_gene: TRBV18
abundance: NA
d_gene: NA
CDR3nt: TGTGCGTCCCGGCAGGAATCCTACAATGAGCAGTTCTTC
CDR3aa: CASRQESYNEQFF

j_gene: TRBJ2-7
v_gene: TRBV19
abundance: once
d_gene: TRBD1
CDR3nt: TGTGCCAGTAGTATAGGGTGGGGACAGGGGCCCTACGAGCAGTACTTC
CDR3aa: CASSIGWGQGPYEQYF

j_gene: TRBJ2-3
v_gene: TRBV9
abundance: NA
d_gene: TRBD1
CDR3nt: TGTGCCAGCAGCGTAGAAGGGACAGGGGATACGCAGTATTTT
CDR3aa: CASSVEGTGDTQYF

j_gene: TRBJ2-7
v_gene: TRBV4-1
abundance: NA
d_gene: NA
CDR3nt: TGCGCCAGCAGCCAAGAGTGGGTGCTAGGTCCCCTCTACGAGCAGTACTTC
CDR3aa: CASSQEWVLGPLYEQYF

j_gene: TRBJ1-4
v_gene: TRBV29-1
abundance: NA
d_gene: TRBD1
CDR3nt: TGCAGCGCCCGGACGGGACAGCTTCTGTTTTTT
CDR3aa: CSARTGQLLFF

j_gene: TRBJ2-3
v_gene: TRBV7-7
abundance: NA
d_gene: NA
CDR3nt: TGTGCCAGCAGCTTAGGGGCAGCATCTAGCACAGATACGCAGTATTTT
CDR3aa: CASSLGAASSTDTQYF

j_gene: TRBJ1-4
v_gene: TRBV6-1
abundance: once
d_gene: NA
CDR3nt: TGTGCCAGCAGTGAAGCTTACAGGGCCTCCCGGTTTTTT
CDR3aa: CASSEAYRASRFF

j_gene: TRBJ1-2
v_gene: TRBV6-2/TRBV6-3
abundance: NA
d_gene: NA
CDR3nt: TGTGCCAGCAGCTCCCGCGGGGGTTTGCGGGGCTACACCTTC
CDR3aa: CASSSRGGLRGYTF

j_gene: TRBJ1-5
v_gene: TRBV7-2
abundance: few
d_gene: NA
CDR3nt: TGTGCCAGCAGCTCAGTTGGGGCGGTTCAGCCCCAGCATTTT
CDR3aa: CASSSVGAVQPQHF

j_gene: TRBJ2-1
v_gene: TRBV24-1
abundance: NA
d_gene: TRBD1
CDR3nt: TGTGCCACCAGTGGGGGGCGGACAGGGGGTAAAAATGAGCAGTTCTTC
CDR3aa: CATSGGRTGGKNEQFF

j_gene: TRBJ1-1
v_gene: TRBV5-1
abundance: NA
d_gene: TRBD1
CDR3nt: TGCGCCAGCAGCATTTCGGGACAGGGGAACACTGAAGCTTTCTTT
CDR3aa: CASSISGQGNTEAFF

j_gene: TRBJ2-2
v_gene: TRBV24-1
abundance: NA
d_gene: TRBD1
CDR3nt: TGTGCCACCAGTTCAGGGGGCACCGGGGAGCTGTTTTTT
CDR3aa: CATSSGGTGELFF

j_gene: TRBJ1-2
v_gene: TRBV6-6
abundance: NA
d_gene: TRBD1
CDR3nt: TGTGCCAGCAACGAACAGGGGAACTATGGCTACACCTTC
CDR3aa: CASNEQGNYGYTF

j_gene: TRBJ2-7
v_gene: TRBV5-1
abundance: NA
d_gene: NA
CDR3nt: TGCGCCAGCAGCTTGAGTGCGGGTCACTCCTACGAGCAGTACTTC
CDR3aa: CASSLSAGHSYEQYF

j_gene: TRBJ2-2
v_gene: TRBV18
abundance: NA
d_gene: TRBD2
CDR3nt: TGTGCCAGCTCACCGAAGACTAGCGGGGCGGGCACCGGGGAGCTGTTTTTT
CDR3aa: CASSPKTSGAGTGELFF

j_gene: TRBJ1-6
v_gene: TRBV30
abundance: NA
d_gene: TRBD1
CDR3nt: TGTGCCTGGGGGACAGGGGGTGTTTCACCCCTCCACTTT
CDR3aa: CAWGTGGVSPLHF

j_gene: TRBJ2-7
v_gene: TRBV2
abundance: NA
d_gene: TRBD1
CDR3nt: TGTGCCAGCTTGAAACCGGGACAGGGACCCTACGAGCAGTACTTC
CDR3aa: CASLKPGQGPYEQYF

j_gene: TRBJ2-3
v_gene: TRBV5-1
abundance: NA
d_gene: NA
CDR3nt: TGCGCCAGCAGCCCGGACTCTGATACGCAGTATTTT
CDR3aa: CASSPDSDTQYF

j_gene: TRBJ1-1
v_gene: TRBV5-5
abundance: NA
d_gene: NA
CDR3nt: TGTGCCAGCAGCTTGTGGTGGGGCGTGAACACTGAAGCTTTCTTT
CDR3aa: CASSLWWGVNTEAFF

j_gene: TRBJ1-2
v_gene: TRBV4-1
abundance: NA
d_gene: TRBD1
CDR3nt: TGCGCCAGCAGCCACCCTGGGACAGACTATGGCTACACCTTC
CDR3aa: CASSHPGTDYGYTF

j_gene: TRBJ1-6
v_gene: TRBV7-2
abundance: NA
d_gene: NA
CDR3nt: TGTGCCAGCAGCCCCGCCCCAGGGCTTCGGGATTCACCCCTCCACTTT
CDR3aa: CASSPAPGLRDSPLHF

j_gene: TRBJ1-2
v_gene: TRBV7-2
abundance: NA
d_gene: NA
CDR3nt: TGTGCCAGCAGCCCGTCGGAGGGCACCAACTATGGCTACACCTTC
CDR3aa: CASSPSEGTNYGYTF

j_gene: TRBJ2-1
v_gene: TRBV7-8
abundance: once
d_gene: NA
CDR3nt: TGTGCCAGCAGCTTAGTTGGGGGACACCAATACAATGAGCAGTTCTTC
CDR3aa: CASSLVGGHQYNEQFF

j_gene: TRBJ2-1
v_gene: TRBV7-2
abundance: NA
d_gene: TRBD2
CDR3nt: TGTGCCAGCAGCCCACGTCGGGGGGGAAATGAGCAGTTCTTC
CDR3aa: CASSPRRGGNEQFF

j_gene: TRBJ2-5
v_gene: TRBV4-2
abundance: NA
d_gene: TRBD2
CDR3nt: TGTGCCAGCAGTCAAGGTAGAGCGGGGGGGCGGCAAGAGACCCAGTACTTC
CDR3aa: CASSQGRAGGRQETQYF

j_gene: TRBJ2-6
v_gene: TRBV7-6
abundance: NA
d_gene: NA
CDR3nt: TGTGCCAGCAGCCCCGTGGGGGCGTACGTTGGCTCTGGGGCCAACGTCCTGACTTTC
CDR3aa: CASSPVGAYVGSGANVLTF

j_gene: TRBJ2-7
v_gene: TRBV30
abundance: NA
d_gene: NA
CDR3nt: TGTGCCTGGGAACCCCAACAGGGCTACGAGCAGTACTTC
CDR3aa: CAWEPQQGYEQYF